The 17 T cell receptor beta chains in this list originate from one sample, sequenced in a study of blood T cells in healthy people across ages. It was with a sample-barcoded 5' primer and a J-beta primer mix that a second PCR of roughly 7 to 12 cycles was run. TCRdb called the 5' RACE reads again in MiXCR, with one record for every CDR3 protein. This table holds about 1.4 million distinct CDR3 sequences, 45% to 70% found once. The sequencing sample was made of blood. The source of these receptors is a young man in good health.

Regarding this clonotype: The DNA is left out, because the CDR3 cannot be placed on it with certainty; the CDR3 is given as TCRdb lists it. The V and J genes are TRBV29-1 and TRBJ2-5; TRBD1, as called in the table, went unchecked against the DNA. Germline values: CDR1 SQVTM, CDR2 ANQGSEA. The CDR3 is 11 amino acids in total, end residues counted. The CDR3 is CSVGTGNEQNF.

V and J are TRBV20-1 and TRBJ1-1, with D maybe TRBD1 (5 bases). Germline CDR1 is DFQATT and CDR2 is SNEGSKA (reference sequence). Trimming stripped 0 bases from V and 0 bases from J, with 8 bases between. The CDR3 consists of 14 residues. In DNA form, the CDR3 reads TGCAGTGCTAGAGATCCAGGGTTGAACACTGAAGCTTTCTTT. This codes for CSARDPGLNTEAFF.

This clonotype has more than one count but fewer than ten. This chain links TRBV20-1 with TRBJ1-4, with a possible D match to TRBD1 (6 bases). Per germline, CDR1 DFQATT and CDR2 SNEGSKA (reference sequence). There are 15 residues in the CDR3. In DNA form, the CDR3 reads TGCAGCTCTGCGAGGACCCAGGGGATGGCTGAAAAACTGTTTTTT. Translated, it gives CSSARTQGMAEKLFF.

This clonotype was found a few times. The chain combines TRBV6-6 with TRBJ2-1; the match to TRBD2 covers 7 bases. The germline CDR1 and CDR2 sequences are MNHNY and SVGAGI (reference sequence). The trim removed 0 bases at V and 3 bases at J, leaving 5 bases unmatched. The CDR3 has 16 residues. CDR3: CASSYSKTSDYNEQFF. In nucleotides, the CDR3 is TGTGCCAGCAGTTACTCGAAAACTAGCGACTACAATGAGCAGTTCTTC.

There are many counts of this clonotype. The gene calls are TRBV6-5 and TRBJ1-2; 9 nucleotides align to TRBD1. CDR1 is MNHEY and CDR2 is SVGAGI in the germline V gene. V lost 6 bases to trimming and J lost 6 bases; unmatched junction nucleotides: 8. The CDR3 runs to 14 residues. CDR3 loop: CASSYSQGANGYTF. The CDR3 DNA reads as TGTGCCAGCAGCTATTCACAGGGGGCTAATGGCTACACCTTC.

The CDR3 sequence is CAIGTAGYGYTF. CDR3 DNA: TGTGCCATCGGCACAGCGGGGTATGGCTACACCTTC. J is TRBJ1-2 and V is TRBV10-3; D remains ambiguous. The CDR3 totals 12 residues. Looked up from germline, CDR1 is ENHRY and CDR2 is SYGVKD. Between the trimmed V and J ends, which lost 8 bases and 5 bases, there was a span of 12 bases.

The V call is TRBV7-2, the J call TRBJ1-5; D perhaps matches TRBD1 (5 bases). Germline V lookup: CDR1 SGHTA, CDR2 FQGNSA. V was pared by 1 base and J by 7 bases, with 17 bases between. The CDR3 has 16 residues. For the CDR3, the DNA is TGTGCCAGCAGCTTAGTAGGCCAGGGCTTCCGACAGCCCCAGCATTTT. Translating it yields CASSLVGQGFRQPQHF.

This chain uses TRBV7-9 with TRBJ2-7; D gene ambiguous. The CDR3 runs 11 residues. V was shortened by 4 bases and J by 5 bases, with 6 bases between the two germline ends. Germline-derived CDR1 and CDR2 are SEHNR and FQNEAQ (reference sequence). The CDR3 region is CASSWLDEQYF. For the CDR3, the DNA is TGTGCCAGCAGCTGGTTAGACGAGCAGTACTTC.

V gene TRBV3-1 combines with J gene TRBJ2-7, with 7 bases matching TRBD2. This CDR3 has 15 amino acids. Germline V gene lookup returns CDR1 LGHDT and CDR2 YNNKEL (reference sequence). J lost 2 bases, V lost 4 bases, and 8 bases had no gene match. For the CDR3, the DNA is TGTGCCAGCAGCCCCCTCCGGGAGGCTACCTACGAGCAGTACTTC. Translated: CASSPLREATYEQYF.

The chain uses TRBV9 and TRBJ2-7; tentatively, D is TRBD1 (5 bases). The V end was cut by 0 bases, the J end by 2 bases, with 15 bases between. Germline CDR1 SGDLS, CDR2 YYNGEE. CDR3 size: 16 residues. The CDR3 DNA is TGTGCCAGCAGCGTAGGATTGGGGCAGGCCGCCTACGAGCAGTACTTC. Protein product: CASSVGLGQAAYEQYF. Variable domain in full (rest from reference TRBV9 and TRBJ2-7): DSGVTQTPKHLITATGQRVTLRCSPRSGDLSVYWYQQSLDQGLQFLIQYYNGEERAKGNILERFSAQQFPDLHSELNLSSLELGDSALYFCASSVGLGQAAYEQYFGPGTRLTVT.

V and J are TRBV20-1 and TRBJ1-4; 7 nucleotides align to TRBD1. The germline gives CDR1 DFQATT, CDR2 SNEGSKA (reference sequence). The length of the CDR3 is 13 residues. Trimming at V came to 6 bases and at J to 7 bases, leaving 8 bases not matched to a gene. CDR3 sequence (DNA): TGCAGTGCGAGACAGGGCCTCGGTGAAAAACTGTTTTTT. Amino acid sequence: CSARQGLGEKLFF.

V usage is TRBV5-5 and J usage is TRBJ2-7, with D hard to call. The better agreement between TRBJ2-5 and the DNA end casts doubt on the J call. The CDR3 has 13 residues. Germline CDR1 and CDR2: SGHKS and YYEKEE (reference sequence). CDR3 in amino acids: CASSKRRQETQYF. The DNA of the CDR3 is TGTGCCAGCAGCAAGCGCAGACAAGAGACCCAGTACTTC.

The chain carries TRBV6-6 and TRBJ2-5; TRBD1 aligns across 8 bases. TRBJ2-7 matches the DNA end more closely, so the J call is doubtful. The germline CDR1 and CDR2 sequences are MNHNY and SVGAGI (reference sequence). The CDR3 is 14 amino acids. CDR3 sequence (DNA): TGTGCCAGCAGTGGGTCGGGGACAGGTGGCGAGCAGTACTTC. Its translation is CASSGSGTGGEQYF.

V and J are TRBV20-1 and TRBJ2-3; D gene ambiguous. Trimming took off 3 bases at V and 1 base at J, with 14 bases between the two ends. The CDR3 contains 15 residues. Germline V gene lookup returns CDR1 DFQATT and CDR2 SNEGSKA (reference sequence). The CDR3 region has the DNA TGCAGTGCTAGGAAGTTTACCCGGGGCACAGATACGCAGTATTTT. It encodes CSARKFTRGTDTQYF.

Comment on this clonotype: The junction differs from germline at one of its ends, possibly a read error. The rearrangement joins TRBV7-7 to TRBJ2-1; the D call may be TRBD1 or TRBD2 (5 bases each). Germline V CDR1 and CDR2: SSHAT, FNYEAQ (reference sequence). This CDR3 has 14 amino acids. This chain's CDR3 is CASSVGTALRGQFF. The CDR3 DNA is TGTGCTAGCAGCGTCGGGACCGCCCTACGAGGGCAGTTCTTC.

This CDR3 is CASSLVPQTTGELFF. In DNA form, the CDR3 reads TGTGCCAGCAGCTTAGTTCCCCAAACCACCGGGGAGCTGTTTTTT. The chain is built from TRBV7-2 and TRBJ2-2, with D hard to call. Germline CDR1 is SGHTA and CDR2 is FQGNSA. The CDR3 runs to 15 residues. Trimming removed 1 base from V and 4 bases from J, with 10 bases in between. The whole variable domain, remainder taken from reference TRBV7-2 and TRBJ2-2, is GAGVSQSPSNKVTEKGKDVELRCDPISGHTALYWYRQSLGQGLEFLIYFQGNSAPDKSGLPSDRFSAERTGGSVSTLTIQRTQQEDSAVYLCASSLVPQTTGELFFGEGSRLTVL.

The genes are TRBV27 and TRBJ2-5; no firm D call. The tail of the sequence fits TRBJ2-7 better, so the J call may be wrong. The CDR3 is 14 residues long. Germline V gene data show CDR1 as MNHEY and CDR2 as SMNVEV (reference sequence). This CDR3 reads CASSPKSVLYEQYF. The CDR3 DNA reads TGTGCCAGCAGCCCTAAAAGCGTCCTCTACGAGCAGTACTTC.